A single sample gave rise to the 27 T cell receptor beta chains below, sequenced in a study of blood T cell repertoires in COVID-19. The protocol was immunoSEQ multiplex PCR, while the TCRdb copy is restricted to in-frame clones and leaves out a portion. The sample consists of about 530,000 clones, approximately 88% of them appearing once. Sequencing used peripheral blood. The receptors were gathered from a woman in her fifties or sixties with COVID-19, enrolled during active disease.

The chain links TRBV30 to TRBJ2-4; weak D call: TRBD2 (5 bases). Germline V lookup: CDR1 GTSNPN, CDR2 SVGIG (reference sequence). This CDR3 has 14 residues. V lost 5 bases and J 8 bases, leaving 19 bases between the germline ends. The CDR3 DNA sequence: TGTGCCTGGTTAGGGCCTGTCGCGAGGGACATTCAGTACTTC. The encoded protein is CAWLGPVARDIQYF.

This chain connects TRBV7-6 to TRBJ1-1; no reliable D call. The germline V gene has CDR1 SGHVS and CDR2 FNYEAQ. The CDR3 loop spans 13 amino acids. Trimming pared 4 bases from V and 4 bases from J, leaving 10 bases between. This CDR3 is CASSSSGVTEAFF. The CDR3 DNA reads as TGTGCCAGCAGCTCCTCCGGGGTCACTGAAGCTTTCTTT.

The rearrangement links TRBV28 to TRBJ2-7; perhaps TRBD2 as D (5 bases). CDR1 is MDHEN and CDR2 is SYDVKM in the germline V gene. V lost 3 bases and J 5 bases, leaving 14 bases between the germline ends. The CDR3 is 14 amino acids. The CDR3 DNA follows: TGTGCCAGCAGTTTGACGGGGAATCCCGACGAGCAGTACTTC. Amino acids: CASSLTGNPDEQYF.

The sample holds one count of this clone. This chain links TRBV5-1 with TRBJ2-2; the D gene is possibly TRBD2 (7 bases). This CDR3 comprises 19 residues. Per germline, CDR1 SGHRS and CDR2 YFSETQ. The germline V and J ends were trimmed by 0 bases and 6 bases, with 24 bases remaining between them. The CDR3 region is CASSLALAGEPGVSGELFF. Here the CDR3 DNA reads TGCGCCAGCAGCTTGGCTTTGGCGGGGGAGCCAGGGGTGTCCGGGGAGCTGTTTTTT.

The chain links TRBV4-1 to TRBJ2-5, with D unresolved. V was trimmed by 2 bases and J by 5 bases, leaving 15 bases between them. The V gene's germline CDR1 is MGHRA and CDR2 YSYEKL. This CDR3 is built from 15 residues. CDR3 sequence reads: CASSQRGRIWETQYF. The DNA of the CDR3 is TGCGCCAGCAGCCAAAGAGGAAGGATTTGGGAGACCCAGTACTTC.

This clone has just one count. The chain links TRBV5-1 to TRBJ1-2; weak D call: TRBD1 (5 bases). Trimming took off 3 bases at V and 4 bases at J, with 16 bases between the two ends. The germline CDR1 and CDR2 sequences are SGHRS and YFSETQ. The CDR3 has 15 amino acids. The CDR3 DNA follows: TGCGCCAGCAGCTCGCGTGGAGGGGCGAGCTATGGCTACACCTTC. This codes for CASSSRGGASYGYTF. The full variable domain, rest sourced from reference TRBV5-1 and TRBJ1-2, is KAGVTQTPRYLIKTRGQQVTLSCSPISGHRSVSWYQQTPGQGLQFLFEYFSETQRNKGNFPGRFSGRQFSNSRSEMNVSTLELGDSALYLCASSSRGGASYGYTFGSGTRLTVV.

On this clone: This CDR3 is also generated by other DNA sequences in the sample. The CDR3 region is CAWRRGYEQYF. In nucleotides, the CDR3 is TGTGCCTGGAGAAGGGGCTACGAGCAGTACTTC. V is TRBV30 and J is TRBJ2-7; D may be TRBD1 (5 bases). Germline CDR1 reads GTSNPN; CDR2 reads SVGIG (reference sequence). V lost 3 bases, J lost 3 bases, and 6 bases lay in between. The CDR3 has 11 residues. The entire variable domain, with the rest obtained from reference TRBV30 and TRBJ2-7, is as follows: SQTIHQWPATLVQPVGSPLSLECTVEGTSNPNLYWYRQAAGRGLQLLFYSVGIGQISSEVPQNLSASRPQDRQFILSSKKLLLSDSGFYLCAWRRGYEQYFGPGTRLTVT.

The rearrangement uses TRBV12-3 or TRBV12-4 and TRBJ1-2, with TRBD1 matching over 9 bases. CDR3 length: 12 amino acids. Trimming removed 6 bases from V and 8 bases from J; junction bases left unmatched: 4. The CDR3 loop is CASRGQGWGYTF. In DNA, the CDR3 is TGTGCCAGCAGGGGACAGGGTTGGGGCTACACCTTC.

The chain couples TRBV6-5 to TRBJ1-5, with a possible D match to TRBD1 (5 bases). V lost 6 bases and J 7 bases, leaving 16 bases between the germline ends. The CDR3 spans 14 residues. Germline V gives CDR1 MNHEY, CDR2 SVGAGI. CDR3 coding DNA: TGTGCCAGCAGGTTATGGGACCGGGGGCAGCCCCAGCATTTT. It codes for CASRLWDRGQPQHF.

The chain couples TRBV24-1 to TRBJ1-6, with 8 bases matching TRBD1. The ends lost 4 bases at V and 9 bases at J; junction bases unmatched: 7. The CDR3 extends over 15 amino acids. Per the germline V gene, CDR1 is KGHDR and CDR2 is SFDVKD. The CDR3 nucleotides read TGTGCCACCAGTGACTCAGGGGGCGTAGGTTCACCCCTCCACTTT. Protein: CATSDSGGVGSPLHF.

V usage is TRBV2 and J usage is TRBJ2-3, with 7 bases identical to TRBD1. J gave up 5 bases and V 7 bases, and 3 bases lay outside the gene matches. Germline V gene data show CDR1 as SNHLY and CDR2 as FYNNEI. This CDR3 contains 12 residues. DNA for the CDR3: TGTGCCAGCAACAGGGGAGAAGATACGCAGTATTTT. It codes for CASNRGEDTQYF.

The chain uses TRBV5-1 and TRBJ2-2, with 9 nucleotides matching TRBD1. CDR1 and CDR2 (germline): SGHRS, YFSETQ. This CDR3 has 15 amino acids. The trim removed 0 bases at V and 13 bases at J, leaving 10 bases unmatched. In nucleotides, the CDR3 is TGCGCCAGCAGCTTGGAGGGACAGGGCTGGAGTGGGCTGTTTTTT. The encoded protein is CASSLEGQGWSGLFF. Based on the CDR3 plus reference TRBV5-1 and TRBJ2-2, the full variable domain is KAGVTQTPRYLIKTRGQQVTLSCSPISGHRSVSWYQQTPGQGLQFLFEYFSETQRNKGNFPGRFSGRQFSNSRSEMNVSTLELGDSALYLCASSLEGQGWSGLFFGEGSRLTVL.

The chain recombines TRBV29-1 with TRBJ2-1; possibly TRBD2 for D (5 bases). This CDR3 contains 12 residues. Per germline, CDR1 SQVTM and CDR2 ANQGSEA. V lost 4 bases and J 7 bases, leaving 11 bases between the germline ends. The CDR3 loop is CSVGPGGNEQFF. CDR3 in DNA: TGCAGCGTTGGCCCGGGCGGGAATGAGCAGTTCTTC.

This chain links TRBV7-3 with TRBJ2-2; TRBD2 matches 10 bases. Germline V CDR1 and CDR2: SGHTA, FQGTGA. Trimming removed 5 bases from V and 2 bases from J; junction bases left unmatched: 8. The CDR3 contains 17 residues. CDR3 bases: TGTGCCAGCAGCCGCGGTTTAGCGGGGGGCAACACCGGGGAGCTGTTTTTT. Translation: CASSRGLAGGNTGELFF.

The genes are TRBV11-3 and TRBJ2-3; tentatively, D is TRBD1 (6 bases). The germline CDR1 and CDR2 sequences are SGHNT and YENEEA. V lost 5 bases, J lost 2 bases, and 17 bases lay in between. The CDR3 spans 16 residues. The CDR3, as DNA: TGTGCCAGCAGCCTATCCCGAGGGGGATACACAGATACGCAGTATTTT. Translation gives CASSLSRGGYTDTQYF.

CDR3 sequence (DNA): TGTGCCATCAGTGACTCCGGCGGCAGGGCCGGCTACGAGCAGTACTTC. This codes for CAISDSGGRAGYEQYF. J is TRBJ2-7 and V is TRBV10-3, with D perhaps TRBD1 (5 bases). Deletions cut 3 bases from V and 3 bases from J, with 18 bases between. This CDR3 has 16 residues. Germline-derived CDR1 and CDR2 are ENHRY and SYGVKD.

The J gene is TRBJ2-1, the V gene TRBV10-2; D is possibly TRBD2 (5 bases). CDR3 size: 15 residues. Trimming shortened V by 0 bases and J by 7 bases, and 13 bases separated the two germline ends. Germline values: CDR1 WSHSY, CDR2 SAAADI. The CDR3 region is CASSESRASGNEQFF. CDR3 nucleotide sequence: TGCGCCAGCAGTGAGTCGAGGGCCTCGGGGAATGAGCAGTTCTTC.

This sequence joins TRBV5-1 and TRBJ1-3, with 8 bases matching TRBD1. After removal of 0 bases from V and 0 bases from J, the junction contained 11 bases not matched to a gene. Germline V lookup: CDR1 SGHRS, CDR2 YFSETQ. The length of the CDR3 is 19 residues. The CDR3 loop reads CASSLAWQGAGSSGNTIYF. CDR3 coding DNA: TGCGCCAGCAGCTTGGCGTGGCAGGGGGCAGGATCCTCTGGAAACACCATATATTTT.

The V call is TRBV6-6, the J call TRBJ2-7; 7 bases line up with TRBD1. CDR3 size: 13 residues. CDR1 is MNHNY and CDR2 is SVGAGI in the germline V gene (reference sequence). The V gene end was trimmed by 8 bases and the J gene end by 1 base; junction bases not matched to a gene: 5. The CDR3 spells CASERGPSYEQYF. The CDR3 DNA reads TGTGCCAGCGAAAGGGGGCCTTCCTACGAGCAGTACTTC.

The CDR3, as DNA: TGTGCCAGCAGTTTAGTCCAGGAGCAGTTCTTC. Translation: CASSLVQEQFF. The chain uses TRBV12-3 or TRBV12-4 and TRBJ2-1; no firm D call. This CDR3 comprises 11 residues. The ends were cut back, 1 base at V and 10 bases at J, with 5 bases in the middle.

The rearrangement uses TRBV5-1 and TRBJ2-3, with 7 positions matching TRBD2. CDR1 SGHRS and CDR2 YFSETQ come from the germline V gene. The V segment lost 4 bases and the J segment 2 bases; nucleotides outside the gene matches: 13. This CDR3 comprises 17 residues. CDR3: CASSNPGTTEFTDTQYF. CDR3 nucleotide sequence: TGCGCCAGCAGCAACCCGGGGACTACCGAATTCACAGATACGCAGTATTTT.

This chain connects TRBV30 to TRBJ1-4, with D unclear. The CDR3 has 18 residues. The germline V gene has CDR1 GTSNPN and CDR2 SVGIG (reference sequence). Trimming pared 2 bases from V and 0 bases from J, leaving 19 bases between. The CDR3 sequence: CAWSSNSAFSPTNEKLFF. CDR3 in DNA: TGTGCCTGGAGTTCAAATAGCGCTTTCTCTCCAACTAATGAAAAACTGTTTTTT.

This chain links TRBV6-5 with TRBJ1-2; D is undetermined. The CDR3 sequence is 15 residues long. Germline values: CDR1 MNHEY, CDR2 SVGAGI. V lost 0 bases, J lost 0 bases, and 8 bases lay in between. CDR3 sequence reads: CASSYSRMTNYGYTF. The CDR3 region has the DNA TGTGCCAGCAGTTACTCGAGAATGACTAACTATGGCTACACCTTC.

The chain has TRBV7-9 and TRBJ2-7; 10 nucleotides align to TRBD1. V trimming: 5 bases; J trimming: 2 bases; junction bases outside the gene matches: 6. Looked up from germline, CDR1 is SEHNR and CDR2 is FQNEAQ (reference sequence). This CDR3 comprises 15 residues. The CDR3 protein is CASSVTGGITYEQYF. The CDR3 region has the DNA TGTGCCAGCAGCGTGACAGGGGGCATTACCTACGAGCAGTACTTC.

The chain recombines TRBV11-2 with TRBJ1-1, with TRBD1 as a possible D gene (6 bases). Trimming cost V 5 bases and J 7 bases, with 17 bases left between them. The CDR3 totals 14 residues. CDR1 and CDR2 from the germline V gene are SGHAT and FQNNGV. The CDR3 region has the DNA TGTGCCAGCAGCAGGACAGTATACTCTGTTGAAGCTTTCTTT. Translating gives CASSRTVYSVEAFF.

This rearrangement joins TRBV30 to TRBJ2-7; 8 bases agree with TRBD2. V lost 0 bases and J lost 5; bases outside the gene matches: 6. This CDR3 comprises 14 residues. In germline, CDR1 is GTSNPN, CDR2 SVGIG (reference sequence). CDR3 region: CAWSVPGGADEQYF. CDR3 in DNA: TGTGCCTGGAGTGTACCCGGGGGGGCCGACGAGCAGTACTTC.

In this sample, this clone turned up a few times. CDR3 bases: TGTGCCAGCAGTGAACTCAGGATGACTGAAGCTTTCTTT. Its protein is CASSELRMTEAFF. The genes are TRBV6-1 and TRBJ1-1, with D uncertain. V lost 2 bases and J lost 5, with 9 bases in between. Looked up from germline, CDR1 is MNHNS and CDR2 is SASEGT. This CDR3 spans 13 amino acids.